The present TCR beta chain was sequenced within a study of regulatory T cells in long-lasting Graves disease. General observations from the study: Those with persistent Graves' had less TCR diversity than newly diagnosed patients.

As for time point: persistent/refractory GD, antithyroid drugs over 5 years with positive TRAb. Extracted PBMC RNA gave rise to the TCR library. Blood from the periphery, approximately 8.5 milliliters in all, was drawn into EDTA tubes. Arm-PCR of CDR3 regions and iRepertoire HTBI primers were used to build TCR beta libraries. TCRdb called the multiplex PCR reads again in MiXCR, with one record for every CDR3 protein. The sample holds more than 300,000 distinct CDR3 sequences, roughly 25% seen once. About this clonotype: What it binds is unknown.

The CDR3 totals 13 residues. Trimming cost V 5 bases and J 8 bases, with 16 bases left between them. The V gene's germline CDR1 is SGHRS and CDR2 YFSETQ. Specimen: peripheral blood mononuclear cells (PBMCs), collected when the disease was refractory, from a patient treated with antithyroid drugs. The chain carries TRBV5-1 and TRBJ1-2; no definite D call. This clonotype was sampled from a woman aged 40 to 50 with Graves disease. The CDR3 here is CASRVDTRWGYTF. The CDR3 coding sequence is TGCGCCAGCAGGGTCGACACACGGTGGGGCTACACCTTC.